The 2 T cell receptor beta chains below all came from one sample that was sequenced in a study of blood T cell repertoires in COVID-19. Assay: immunoSEQ multiplex PCR; the TCRdb copy retains only in-frame clones and omits some. Here the sample spans nearly 400,000 clones, approximately 89% being singletons. Sequencing used PBMCs or T cells enriched from blood (not recorded which). The receptors derive from a woman between 25 and 40 years old who had recovered from COVID-19.

The rearrangement uses TRBV24-1 and TRBJ1-1; 7 nucleotides align to TRBD1. Germline loops: CDR1 KGHDR, CDR2 SFDVKD. Unmatched junction bases numbered 12, after V lost 3 bases and J lost 9 bases. The CDR3 is made up of 15 amino acids. The CDR3 loop reads CATSDRRDRKGKAFF. The CDR3 nucleotides are TGTGCCACCAGTGATCGCCGGGACAGAAAAGGAAAAGCTTTCTTT.

About this clone: The sample has other DNA sequences that encode this CDR3 too. The chain employs TRBV24-1 and TRBJ1-1; D remains unclear. The CDR3 contains 13 residues. CDR1 and CDR2 (germline): KGHDR, SFDVKD. Trimming shortened V by 4 bases and J by 0 bases, and 5 bases separated the two germline ends. Written as DNA, the CDR3 is TGTGCCACCAGTGAGGGCCTGAACACTGAAGCTTTCTTT. Translating gives CATSEGLNTEAFF.